The present TCR beta chain was sequenced within a study of graft-versus-host responses after intestinal transplantation. Study-level background: Induction with anti-thymocyte globulin, then tacrolimus and steroids for around three years, was given to all recipients. Findings and limits, study-wide: Investigators detected GvH clones in recipient marrow, with some emerging earlier in ileum or blood. The highest levels of circulating GvH clones went along with early declines in HvG clones after transplant.

Data came from immunoSEQ multiplex PCR; TCRdb stores just in-frame clones and leaves some out. This repertoire shows about 20,000 clones, about nine tenths found once; its top ten account for around 49%. Germline lookup yields CDR1 SGHTA and CDR2 FQGNSA. The CDR3 loop spans 15 amino acids. Trimming cost V 2 bases and J 6 bases; bases outside gene matches: 8. Each post-transplant marrow sample came from the posterior iliac crest or another site. On this clone: The antigen is undetermined.

The specimen was bone marrow, collected approximately 19 weeks after transplant. The source of this sequence is a human patient who received an intestinal transplant, so some T cells may come from the graft donor. The genes are TRBV7-2 and TRBJ2-7, with 9 bases that match TRBD2. CDR3 nucleotide sequence: TGTGCCAGCAGCTTAAAGAAAGGACTAGCGAGCGAGCAGTACTTC. Protein: CASSLKKGLASEQYF.